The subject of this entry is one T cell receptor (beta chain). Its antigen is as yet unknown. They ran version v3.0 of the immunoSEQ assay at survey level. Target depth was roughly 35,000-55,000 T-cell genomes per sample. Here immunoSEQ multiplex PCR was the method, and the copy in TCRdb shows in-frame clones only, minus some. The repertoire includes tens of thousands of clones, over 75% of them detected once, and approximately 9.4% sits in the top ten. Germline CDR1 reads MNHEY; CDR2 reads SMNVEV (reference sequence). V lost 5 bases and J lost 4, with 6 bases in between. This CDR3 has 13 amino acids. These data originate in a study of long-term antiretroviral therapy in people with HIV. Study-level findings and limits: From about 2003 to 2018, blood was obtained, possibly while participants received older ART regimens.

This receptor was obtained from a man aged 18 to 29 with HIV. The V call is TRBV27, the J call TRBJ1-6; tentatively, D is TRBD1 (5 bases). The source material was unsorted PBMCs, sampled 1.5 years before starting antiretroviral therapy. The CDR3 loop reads CASSGAYNSPLHF. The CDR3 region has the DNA TGTGCCAGCAGTGGGGCTTATAATTCACCCCTCCACTTT.